This T cell receptor beta chain originates from a study of OX40 agonist ivuxolimab in advanced cancers. Study in general: Patient treatment consisted of intravenous ivuxolimab administration every 2 weeks at 0.01 to 10 mg/kg.

About this clone itself: Its antigen remains unidentified.

General observations from the study: Clones of CD4+ and CD8+ blood T cells grew by week 6 at doses of 0.1 to 3.0 mg/kg.

The V and J ends lost 6 bases and 2 bases respectively, with 10 bases between them. This CDR3 has 14 amino acids. CDR1 and CDR2 (germline): SGHTA, FQGTGA. Patients were ineligible given autoimmune disease history or systemic immunosuppression. The assay was immunoSEQ multiplex PCR, and TCRdb's table has in-frame clones only and misses some. Of 70,000 or so clones listed, approximately 86% are singletons. The specimen comprised CD4+ or CD8+ T cells sorted from blood, sampled in a trial of the OX40 agonist ivuxolimab. The receptor was derived from an adult with an advanced solid tumor such as melanoma, head and neck, liver or kidney cancer. This chain uses TRBV7-3 with TRBJ2-2; D is perhaps TRBD1 (5 bases). The CDR3 spells CASSLQANTGELFF. The CDR3 DNA sequence: TGTGCCAGCAGTTTACAGGCCAACACCGGGGAGCTGTTTTTT.